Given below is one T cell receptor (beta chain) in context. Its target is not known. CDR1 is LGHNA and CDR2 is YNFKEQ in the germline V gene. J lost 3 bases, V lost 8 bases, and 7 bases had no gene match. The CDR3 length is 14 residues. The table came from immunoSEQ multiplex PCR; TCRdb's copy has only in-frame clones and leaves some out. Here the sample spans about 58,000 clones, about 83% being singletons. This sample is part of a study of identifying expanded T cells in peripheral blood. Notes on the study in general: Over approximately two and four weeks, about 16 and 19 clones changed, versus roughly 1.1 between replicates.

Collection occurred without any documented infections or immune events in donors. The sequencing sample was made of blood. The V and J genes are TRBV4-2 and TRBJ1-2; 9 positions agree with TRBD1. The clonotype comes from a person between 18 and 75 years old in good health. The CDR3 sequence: CASGGTGKDYGYTF. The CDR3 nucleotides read TGTGCCAGCGGCGGGACAGGGAAGGACTATGGCTACACCTTC.